The entry below describes one T cell receptor (beta chain). Its antigen is not identified. TCRdb recomputed calls from the 5' RACE reads with MiXCR, one row per CDR3 protein. The sample lists approximately 700,000 distinct CDR3 sequences, 18% occurring once. The sample originates from a study of identical twins. The study's findings and limits: Within beta out-of-frame sequences, the excess sharing observed between twins was weaker. Donors were not followed over many years; analysis was cross-sectional.

V shed 6 bases and J shed 5 bases, with 23 bases lying between them. Germline lookup yields CDR1 MNHEY and CDR2 SMNVEV (reference sequence). The CDR3 loop spans 17 amino acids. Another study also made use of these data, one on T cells expressing NK-cell markers. This second report adds: Within the sequenced cohort of eight donors, seven exhibited HCMV seropositivity and one was seronegative. Where several donors were concerned, these clonotypes also led the CD3+CD56-NKG2C+ fraction.

The chain carries TRBV27 and TRBJ2-1; D may match TRBD1 or TRBD2 (5 bases each). This clonotype was obtained from a woman aged 18-30 years in good health. The specimen sequenced was PBMCs. In DNA, the CDR3 is TGTGCCAGCAGCCACCTCCGGGACCACCGAGGCCACAATGAGCAGTTCTTC. It is translated as CASSHLRDHRGHNEQFF.